The TCR beta chain described here comes from a study of blood T cell repertoires in COVID-19. Generated by immunoSEQ multiplex PCR, the TCRdb table keeps only in-frame clones and is missing some. This sample yields roughly 230,000 clones, of which approximately 85% are seen a single time; more than 4.5% belongs to the top ten. Sequenced sample: peripheral blood. This clonotype was obtained from a man aged 45-60 years with COVID-19, enrolled during active disease.

CDR3 sequence reads: CASSYQGHEQYF. CDR3 DNA: TGTGCCAGCAGCTACCAGGGGCACGAGCAGTACTTC. V and J are TRBV5-5 and TRBJ2-7, with D tentatively TRBD1 (6 bases). The CDR3 is 12 amino acids. Germline V gene lookup returns CDR1 SGHKS and CDR2 YYEKEE (reference sequence). V gave up 3 bases and J gave up 5 bases, with 9 bases separating them.